A selection of T cell receptor beta chains follows, all from one sample in a study of blood T cell repertoires in COVID-19. Clones were sequenced by immunoSEQ multiplex PCR, and TCRdb holds only the in-frame ones, with some missing. The table includes about 58,000 clones, about 84% detected once. Sequencing was done on a sample of peripheral blood. These TCRs come from a man in his forties with active COVID-19. Each CDR3 is given with its conserved first and last residue. A D gene is named only where the DNA matches it firmly. Only some rows state a clone size, as once, few, many or a class for expanded clones.

>.|.|TRBJ2-3|TRBV7-2
CASSLTRSTDTQYF
TGTGCCAGCAGCTTGACTAGAAGCACAGATACGCAGTATTTT
>.|.|TRBJ2-3|TRBV19
CASSMWGMSGSTDTQYF
TGTGCCAGTAGTATGTGGGGCATGAGCGGGAGCACAGATACGCAGTATTTT
>few|TRBD1|TRBJ1-1|TRBV11-2
CASSLDRDTEAFF
TGTGCCAGCAGCTTGGACAGGGACACTGAAGCTTTCTTT
>.|.|TRBJ2-3|TRBV11-2
CASSGIQWGRYTDTQYF
TGTGCCAGCAGTGGTATCCAGTGGGGCAGATACACAGATACGCAGTATTTT
>.|TRBD2|TRBJ2-1|TRBV29-1
CSVEGLAGVSSYNEQFF
TGCAGCGTTGAAGGGCTAGCGGGAGTAAGCTCCTACAATGAGCAGTTCTTC
>once|.|TRBJ1-5|TRBV5-5
CASSFLAADSNQPQHF
TGTGCCAGCAGCTTCTTAGCGGCAGATAGCAATCAGCCCCAGCATTTT
>.|TRBD1|TRBJ1-2|TRBV7-2
CASSLQTGRHYGYTF
TGTGCCAGCAGCTTGCAGACAGGGAGGCACTATGGCTACACCTTC
>.|TRBD1|TRBJ2-1|TRBV9
CASSPRQGPLDNEQFF
TGTGCCAGCAGTCCACGACAGGGACCTTTAGACAATGAGCAGTTCTTC
>.|.|TRBJ1-1|TRBV6-2/TRBV6-3
CASNPNRDVNTEAFF
TGTGCCAGCAACCCCAACAGGGATGTGAACACTGAAGCTTTCTTT
>.|.|TRBJ1-5|TRBV6-6
CASRPSYSNQPQHF
TGTGCCAGCAGACCGAGCTATAGCAATCAGCCCCAGCATTTT
>once|.|TRBJ1-1|TRBV25-1
CASSEWGTNTEAFF
TGTGCCAGCAGTGAATGGGGCACTAACACTGAAGCTTTCTTT
>.|TRBD2|TRBJ2-2|TRBV5-4
CASSLSAGGTGELFF
TGTGCCAGCAGCTTGTCAGCGGGAGGCACCGGGGAGCTGTTTTTT
>.|TRBD2|TRBJ2-7|TRBV9
CASAGLAGAKQYF
TGTGCCAGCGCGGGACTAGCGGGAGCTAAGCAGTACTTC
>.|TRBD2|TRBJ2-3|TRBV30
CAWSKSRTSSSTDTQYF
TGTGCCTGGAGTAAATCCCGGACTAGCTCTAGCACAGATACGCAGTATTTT